Listed below are T cell receptor beta chains from one sample, sequenced in a study of blood T cell repertoires in COVID-19. Using immunoSEQ multiplex PCR, the repertoire was profiled, and TCRdb retains in-frame clones only, with some absent. The data contain some 170,000 clones, 75% to 85% of them seen just once; the ten biggest clones take up nearly 15%. The sample consisted of PBMCs or T cells enriched from blood (not recorded which). The receptors here all came from a man aged 50 to 60 who had recovered from COVID-19. Each CDR3 is given with its conserved first and last residue. The order of the fields is J gene, CDR3 length, D gene, V gene, CDR3 protein. A D gene is named only where the DNA matches it firmly.

TRBJ2-1,11,.,TRBV25-1,CASSELSKQFF
TRBJ1-4,14,TRBD1,TRBV5-1,CASSLSQGGEKLFF
TRBJ1-2,14,TRBD1,TRBV19,CASSIGTGHYGYTF
TRBJ2-5,14,TRBD2,TRBV18,CASSPLLAEETQYF
TRBJ1-2,14,TRBD1,TRBV5-1,CASSLGDRGYGYTF
TRBJ2-1,15,.,TRBV5-1,CASSARTDTGNEQFF
TRBJ2-7,15,.,TRBV4-1,CASSQSDRSSYEQYF
TRBJ1-1,15,.,TRBV5-8,CASSLDGGLNTEAFF
TRBJ1-1,15,TRBD1,TRBV9,CASSPVGQGNTEAFF
TRBJ1-1,13,.,TRBV30,CAWDRRRNTEAFF
TRBJ1-6,15,TRBD1,TRBV7-2,CASSPWDSSNSPLHF
TRBJ1-1,18,.,TRBV27,CASSLGWGGWGGDTEAFF
TRBJ2-3,16,TRBD2,TRBV15,CATSRGGTSGTDTQYF
TRBJ2-7,14,TRBD2,TRBV10-2,CASSPSGGLGEQYF
TRBJ1-4,14,.,TRBV18,CASSPEVRDEKLFF
TRBJ1-2,13,.,TRBV19,CASREQEIYGYTF
TRBJ1-2,14,TRBD1,TRBV6-5,CASRPGQGFHGYTF
TRBJ1-2,12,TRBD1,TRBV5-8,CASSLTGVGYTF
TRBJ2-3,15,.,TRBV9,CASSVRPGITDTQYF
TRBJ1-1,13,.,TRBV14,CASSHLSRGEAFF